The clone carrying this TCR beta chain was found a few times. Its matching antigen is unknown. This specimen belongs to a study of T cells after yellow fever vaccination. Study-level points and caveats: Primary-vaccination clones mostly resurfaced post-booster (96% CD4, roughly 90% CD8). The secondary response showed a weaker magnitude and a faster peak, day 5 versus 15. A limited proportion of clonotypes was detected within both the CD4 and CD8 compartments.

Trimming pared 4 bases from V and 9 bases from J, leaving 13 bases between. In germline, CDR1 is DFQATT, CDR2 SNEGSKA (reference sequence). The CDR3 totals 12 residues. 5'RACE template switching added a universal primer site and UMIs to TCR cDNA. TCRdb ran MiXCR on the 5' RACE reads and lists one entry per CDR3 protein. This table has fewer than 500,000 distinct CDR3 sequences, around a sixth appearing once. The rearrangement uses TRBV20-1 and TRBJ2-1; unclear D gene. This TCR derives from a young man who received the YFV17D yellow fever vaccine. Material: PBMCs, obtained before the yellow fever booster vaccination. The DNA of the CDR3 is TGCAGTGCTATTCTTCGGTTGAGTGAGCAGTTCTTC. Its translation: CSAILRLSEQFF.